A single sample gave rise to the 28 T cell receptor beta chains below, sequenced in a study of T-cell reconstitution after alpha-beta-depleted transplantation in children. This sample's TCRbeta library carried unique molecular identifier barcodes. MiXCR, applied by TCRdb to the PCR reads, yields one record per CDR3 protein. Of around 700,000 distinct CDR3 sequences in the sample, 13% were seen once. Sequenced material: PBMCs, taken before TCRalphabeta/CD19-depleted stem cell transplant. The receptors stem from a girl aged 2 to 10 with congenital amegakaryocytic thrombocytopenia, due to receive a stem cell transplant.

This clonotype showed up just a few times. The chain couples TRBV5-1 to TRBJ2-2; TRBD1 matches 9 bases. With 4 bases clipped from V and 6 bases from J, the junction kept 10 bases outside the gene matches. Germline V gene sequence: CDR1 SGHRS, CDR2 YFSETQ. The CDR3 sequence is 16 residues long. Here the CDR3 DNA reads TGCGCCAGCAGCCCAACCGACAGGGGGAAGTCCGGGGAGCTGTTTTTT. Its protein product is CASSPTDRGKSGELFF.

This clonotype turned up a few times. The chain recombines TRBV5-4 with TRBJ2-1; D may be TRBD1 (5 bases). V lost 4 bases to trimming and J lost 8 bases, with 13 bases between them. Per the germline V gene, CDR1 is SGHNT and CDR2 is YYREEE (reference sequence). There are 13 residues in the CDR3. CDR3 nucleotide sequence: TGTGCCAGCAGCGCCCAGGGAAGGTATGAGCAGTTCTTC. The encoded protein is CASSAQGRYEQFF.

At least ten counts were recorded for this clonotype. The V call is TRBV5-1, the J call TRBJ2-7, with D tentatively TRBD2 (5 bases). Trimming stripped 5 bases from V and 1 base from J, with 13 bases between. Germline lookup yields CDR1 SGHRS and CDR2 YFSETQ. The length of the CDR3 is 14 residues. CDR3 residues: CASRGLLFSYEQYF. In DNA, the CDR3 is TGCGCCAGCAGAGGACTTCTATTTTCCTACGAGCAGTACTTC.

This clonotype was recorded at least ten times. The chain combines TRBV11-2 with TRBJ1-1; perhaps TRBD1 as D (6 bases). Trimming took 5 bases from V and 12 from J, leaving 16 bases between them. The length of the CDR3 is 12 residues. Germline assignment: CDR1 SGHAT and CDR2 FQNNGV. The CDR3 protein is CASSTGQSRTFF. The CDR3 coding sequence is TGTGCCAGCAGCACTGGACAGTCTAGGACTTTCTTT.

This chain joins TRBV5-1 and TRBJ2-1; D not resolved. Per the germline V gene, CDR1 is SGHRS and CDR2 is YFSETQ. The ends were cut back, 1 base at V and 1 base at J, with 12 bases in the middle. The CDR3 is 16 residues long. The CDR3 DNA sequence: TGCGCCAGCAGCTTGCCCAGGCTAGGATCCTACAATGAGCAGTTCTTC. Its translation is CASSLPRLGSYNEQFF.

This chain uses TRBV5-1 with TRBJ1-2; D is possibly TRBD1 (6 bases). The CDR3 sequence is 16 residues long. Germline values: CDR1 SGHRS, CDR2 YFSETQ. Trimming took 4 bases from V and 4 from J, leaving 20 bases between them. DNA for the CDR3: TGCGCCAGCAGCCTGAGGACGGGGGCTACAAGCTATGGCTACACCTTC. Translated, it gives CASSLRTGATSYGYTF.

This clonotype was observed at least ten times. The chain's CDR3 is CSARPRDGGPINEQFF. CDR3 nucleotide sequence: TGCAGTGCTAGACCGAGGGATGGCGGACCAATCAATGAGCAGTTCTTC. The V gene is TRBV20-1, the J gene TRBJ2-1; D is possibly TRBD2 (5 bases). This CDR3 comprises 16 residues. CDR1 and CDR2 (germline): DFQATT, SNEGSKA (reference sequence). V shed 2 bases and J shed 6 bases, with 20 bases lying between them.

This clonotype was observed a handful of times. Written as DNA, the CDR3 is TGTGCCAGCAGCCCCGGAGATCCCACAGATACGCAGTATTTT. Translated, it gives CASSPGDPTDTQYF. This sequence joins TRBV11-3 and TRBJ2-3; D unclear. Deletions cut 5 bases from V and 2 bases from J, with 11 bases between. This CDR3 region has 14 residues. Germline V gives CDR1 SGHNT, CDR2 YENEEA.

This clonotype was recorded many times. This rearrangement joins TRBV12-3 or TRBV12-4 to TRBJ2-7, with D perhaps matching TRBD1 (5 bases). The CDR3 sequence is 12 residues long. Trimming stripped 4 bases from V and 7 bases from J, with 11 bases between. This CDR3 is CASSSTNREQYF. The DNA of the CDR3 is TGTGCCAGCAGTTCGACCAACAGGGAGCAGTACTTC.

Concerning this clonotype itself: A read error may be the cause here, since a much bigger clone is one base away. V is TRBV20-1 and J is TRBJ1-4; a weak D match, TRBD1 (5 bases). The germline CDR1 and CDR2 sequences are DFQATT and SNEGSKA (reference sequence). CDR3 length: 16 residues. CDR3 sequence: CCAARDFRITNEKLFF. The CDR3 DNA reads TGCTGTGCTGCCAGGGATTTTCGGATTACTAATGAAAAACTGTTTTTT.

This clonotype occurred many times. This chain connects TRBV29-1 to TRBJ1-1; D gene unclear. This CDR3 contains 11 residues. CDR1 is SQVTM and CDR2 is ANQGSEA in the germline V gene. Between the trimmed V and J ends, which lost 5 bases and 1 base, there was a span of 5 bases. CDR3 region: CSVQRNTEAFF. The CDR3 nucleotides read TGCAGCGTTCAAAGGAACACTGAAGCTTTCTTT.

This rearrangement joins TRBV7-9 to TRBJ1-1; TRBD1 matches at 9 bases. Germline-derived CDR1 and CDR2 are SEHNR and FQNEAQ (reference sequence). This CDR3 is built from 15 residues. V lost 5 bases to trimming and J lost 5 bases; unmatched junction nucleotides: 9. CDR3 bases: TGTGCCAGCAGCCCTTGGACAGGGGCGACGACTGAAGCTTTCTTT. Amino acids: CASSPWTGATTEAFF.

At least ten counts were recorded for this clonotype. The chain joins TRBV5-1 to TRBJ2-1, with unresolved D. Germline CDR1 and CDR2: SGHRS and YFSETQ. The V end was cut by 2 bases, the J end by 0 bases, with 15 bases between. CDR3 length: 17 amino acids. The CDR3 DNA sequence: TGCGCCAGCAGCTTCTCGGGTGGCTGGAGCTCCTACAATGAGCAGTTCTTC. Protein: CASSFSGGWSSYNEQFF.

A word on this clonotype: With a much larger clone just one base away, this may be a read error. This rearrangement joins TRBV5-6 to TRBJ2-5; D not certain. The CDR3 is 13 amino acids. Germline V gene lookup returns CDR1 SGHDT and CDR2 YYEEEE. Trimming stripped 4 bases from V and 3 bases from J, with 10 bases between. CDR3 sequence reads: CASSMMGKETQYF. The CDR3 region has the DNA TGTGCCAGCAGCATGATGGGCAAAGAGACCCAGTACTTC.

J is TRBJ2-1 and V is TRBV5-6; tentative D call: TRBD1 (7 bases). V shed 5 bases and J shed 8 bases, with 38 bases lying between them. The CDR3 covers 21 residues. CDR1 and CDR2 (germline): SGHDT, YYEEEE. CDR3 residues: CASSPSDRANDRGFGLDEQFF. CDR3 coding DNA: TGTGCCAGCAGTCCCAGCGACAGGGCAAATGATCGGGGGTTTGGTCTCGATGAGCAGTTCTTC.

This clonotype was counted many times. This rearrangement joins TRBV7-8 to TRBJ2-7; D is unresolved. CDR3 length equals 15 residues. CDR1 is SGHVS and CDR2 is FQNEAQ in the germline V gene. The V gene lost 3 bases and the J gene lost 0 bases, with 12 bases spanning the gap. The CDR3 DNA is TGTGCCAGCAGCTTTTCGAGGTTGAGCTCCTACGAGCAGTACTTC. It codes for CASSFSRLSSYEQYF.

DNA of the CDR3: TGTGCCAGCAGCAGTGCGACAGGAAGCTCTGGGGCCAACGTCCTGACTTTC. Translation gives CASSSATGSSGANVLTF. The chain joins TRBV21-1 to TRBJ2-6; TRBD1 was called by the table and not checked on the DNA. TRBV21-1 is marked as a pseudogene. CDR3 size: 17 residues.

V usage is TRBV10-1 and J usage is TRBJ2-3; TRBD2 matches 8 bases. Germline CDR1 WNHNN, CDR2 SYGVQD (reference sequence). This CDR3 contains 16 residues. The V gene end was trimmed by 6 bases and the J gene end by 6 bases; junction bases not matched to a gene: 14. CDR3 amino acids: CASSDGLAPLGDTQYF. DNA for the CDR3: TGCGCCAGCAGCGACGGACTAGCTCCCCTAGGGGATACGCAGTATTTT.

The chain combines TRBV3-1 with TRBJ2-1, with 11 positions matching TRBD2. This CDR3 contains 15 residues. V was pared by 4 bases and J by 7 bases, with 6 bases of the junction left unmatched. Germline lookup yields CDR1 LGHDT and CDR2 YNNKEL (reference sequence). The CDR3 region has the DNA TGTGCCAGCAGCCCTCGACTAGCGGGAAGAAATGAGCAGTTCTTC. Protein product: CASSPRLAGRNEQFF.

This clonotype was seen at least ten times. The chain couples TRBV29-1 to TRBJ1-1; TRBD1 matches at 8 bases. V shed 0 bases and J 6 bases; nucleotides not matched to a gene: 6. The CDR3 extends over 14 amino acids. Germline CDR1 reads SQVTM; CDR2 reads ANQGSEA. DNA of the CDR3: TGCAGCGTTGAAGAAGGACAGGGAGTCGCTGAAGCTTTCTTT. This translates into CSVEEGQGVAEAFF.

At least ten counts were recorded for this clonotype. The V gene is TRBV20-1, the J gene TRBJ1-2; D unresolved. The V end lost 3 bases, the J end lost 4 bases, and 9 bases lay between the germline ends. Germline CDR1 and CDR2: DFQATT and SNEGSKA (reference sequence). There are 12 residues in the CDR3. Here the CDR3 DNA reads TGCAGTGCTAGTCCCAGACCCTATGGCTACACCTTC. It yields the protein CSASPRPYGYTF.

This clonotype came up many times. The V and J genes are TRBV20-1 and TRBJ1-1; D not certain. The length of the CDR3 is 14 residues. CDR1 is DFQATT and CDR2 is SNEGSKA in the germline V gene (reference sequence). The ends were cut back, 5 bases at V and 1 base at J, with 14 bases in the middle. CDR3 sequence: CSAHRDSGNTEAFF. DNA for the CDR3: TGCAGTGCTCACCGTGACTCGGGGAACACTGAAGCTTTCTTT.

This clonotype was counted a few times. This chain connects TRBV12-3 or TRBV12-4 to TRBJ2-7; the match to TRBD2 covers 10 bases. V lost 5 bases to trimming and J lost 5 bases; unmatched junction nucleotides: 12. CDR3 length: 16 amino acids. The CDR3 DNA reads TGTGCCAGCAGTACAAAAAGCGGGAGGGCCTGGAACGAGCAGTACTTC. It translates to CASSTKSGRAWNEQYF.

This clonotype showed up just a few times. V is TRBV10-3 and J is TRBJ1-2, with D possibly matching TRBD1 (5 bases). Between the trimmed V and J ends, which lost 8 bases and 3 bases, there was a span of 13 bases. Germline values: CDR1 ENHRY, CDR2 SYGVKD. The CDR3 spans 13 residues. For the CDR3, the DNA is TGTGCCATCGGGCTAGAACAGGACTATGGCTACACCTTC. The encoded protein is CAIGLEQDYGYTF.

The sample holds many counts of this clonotype. V is TRBV29-1 and J is TRBJ1-3, with 10 bases matching TRBD1. CDR1 is SQVTM and CDR2 is ANQGSEA in the germline V gene. V shed 5 bases, J shed 5 bases, and the junction held 3 bases outside the gene matches. The CDR3 sequence is 13 residues long. The CDR3 region has the DNA TGCAGCGTTCTCGACAGGGGGCGAAACACCATATATTTT. Translating gives CSVLDRGRNTIYF. The whole variable domain, filled in from reference TRBV29-1 and TRBJ1-3, reads SAVISQKPSRDICQRGTSLTIQCQVDSQVTMMFWYRQQPGQSLTLIATANQGSEATYESGFVIDKFPISRPNLTFSTLTVSNMSPEDSSIYLCSVLDRGRNTIYFGEGSWLTVV.

This clonotype came up many times. The rearrangement links TRBV5-1 to TRBJ2-2; 11 bases fit TRBD2. The CDR3 covers 15 residues. The V gene end was trimmed by 2 bases and the J gene end by 6 bases; junction bases not matched to a gene: 3. CDR1 is SGHRS, CDR2 YFSETQ, per germline. The CDR3 loop is CASSFPGLAAGELFF. The CDR3 DNA sequence: TGCGCCAGCAGCTTCCCGGGACTAGCGGCCGGGGAGCTGTTTTTT.

This clonotype was counted at least ten times. CDR3 protein: CSASDLEVGSNEKLFF. CDR3 bases: TGCAGTGCTAGCGATCTAGAGGTCGGCTCTAATGAAAAACTGTTTTTT. The chain carries TRBV20-1 and TRBJ1-4; D not certain. Germline CDR1 DFQATT, CDR2 SNEGSKA (reference sequence). The CDR3 sequence is 16 residues long. V gave up 3 bases and J gave up 3 bases, with 17 bases separating them.

This chain connects TRBV5-4 to TRBJ2-6; a possible D gene is TRBD1 (6 bases). V lost 1 base and J 0 bases, leaving 17 bases between the germline ends. CDR1 and CDR2 from the germline V gene are SGHNT and YYREEE (reference sequence). The CDR3 loop spans 19 amino acids. CDR3 nucleotide sequence: TGTGCCAGCAGCTTGCAGTATCTGGGACACAGCTCTGGGGCCAACGTCCTGACTTTC. Residues: CASSLQYLGHSSGANVLTF.